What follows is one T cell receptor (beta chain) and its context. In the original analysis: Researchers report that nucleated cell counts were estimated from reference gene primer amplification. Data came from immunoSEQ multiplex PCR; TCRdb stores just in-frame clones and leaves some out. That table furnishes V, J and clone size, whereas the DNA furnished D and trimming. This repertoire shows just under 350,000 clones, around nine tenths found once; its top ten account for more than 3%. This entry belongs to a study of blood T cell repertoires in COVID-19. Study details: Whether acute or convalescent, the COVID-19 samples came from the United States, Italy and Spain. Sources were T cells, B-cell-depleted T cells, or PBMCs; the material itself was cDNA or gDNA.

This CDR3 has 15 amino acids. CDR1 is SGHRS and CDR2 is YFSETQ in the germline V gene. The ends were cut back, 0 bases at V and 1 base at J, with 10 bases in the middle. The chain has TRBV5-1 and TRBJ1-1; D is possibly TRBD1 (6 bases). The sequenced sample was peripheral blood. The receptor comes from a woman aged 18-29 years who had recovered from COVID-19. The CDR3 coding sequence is TGCGCCAGCAGCTTGGGACCGACAGGGAACACTGAAGCTTTCTTT. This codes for CASSLGPTGNTEAFF.